One and the same sample provided the 20 T cell receptor beta chains below, sequenced in a study of T cells in Graves' hyperthyroidism and ophthalmopathy. RNA transcripts provided the source from which TCR beta CDR3 regions were amplified. HTBI primers were employed in a first-round RT-PCR of the TCR CDR3. TCRdb re-derived calls from the multiplex PCR reads in MiXCR, one entry per CDR3 protein. The sample records fewer than 700,000 distinct CDR3 sequences, around 16% being singletons. Sequenced sample: blood. The source is a woman in her 30s with Graves' hyperthyroidism.

As to this clonotype: One base away lies a much larger clone, so this may be a sequencing read error. V usage is TRBV11-2 and J usage is TRBJ2-1; no clear D. V lost 2 bases to trimming and J lost 8 bases, with 16 bases between them. Germline V gives CDR1 SGHAT, CDR2 FQNNGV. The CDR3 length is 15 residues. The CDR3, as DNA: TGTGCCAGCAGCTTAAATTCTGTTTTGAAGGATGAGCAGTTCTTC. It yields the protein CASSLNSVLKDEQFF.

This clonotype was counted a single time. An end of the junction does not agree with germline; a read error may underlie this. The chain uses TRBV19 and TRBJ1-1, with 7 bases lining up with TRBD1. The germline gives CDR1 LNHDA, CDR2 SQIVND (reference sequence). The CDR3 has 14 amino acids. The chain's CDR3 is CVSSPQTGLTEAFF. DNA of the CDR3: TGTGTCAGTAGTCCTCAGACAGGGCTCACTGAAGCTTTCTTT.

V usage is TRBV6-5 and J usage is TRBJ2-1; D possibly uses TRBD1 or TRBD2 (6 bases each). CDR3 length: 14 residues. The V and J ends lost 8 bases and 8 bases respectively, with 19 bases between them. CDR1 and CDR2 from the germline V gene are MNHEY and SVGAGI. The CDR3 sequence: CASRYSAGGYEQFF. In DNA form, the CDR3 reads TGTGCCAGCCGATACTCTGCCGGGGGCTATGAGCAGTTCTTC.

This clonotype was seen ten or more times. V is TRBV28 and J is TRBJ1-6; 10 nucleotides line up with TRBD1. V was clipped by 3 bases and J by 10 bases; unmatched bases: 3. The CDR3 is 14 residues long. The germline V gene encodes CDR1 MDHEN and CDR2 SYDVKM. This CDR3 is CASSFGTGESPLHF. The CDR3 bases are TGTGCCAGCAGTTTTGGGACAGGGGAATCACCCCTCCACTTT.

The chain uses TRBV20-1 and TRBJ1-1; tentative D call: TRBD1 (5 bases). The CDR3 consists of 14 residues. CDR1 is DFQATT and CDR2 is SNEGSKA in the germline V gene (reference sequence). V was cut by 3 bases and J by 0 bases, with 11 bases left in between. CDR3 in amino acids: CSASRRGLNTEAFF. In DNA form, the CDR3 reads TGCAGTGCTAGTCGTCGGGGCTTGAACACTGAAGCTTTCTTT.

This clonotype has ten or more counts. V gene TRBV27 combines with J gene TRBJ2-1; 9 bases are shared with TRBD2. Germline loops: CDR1 MNHEY, CDR2 SMNVEV (reference sequence). J gave up 6 bases and V 8 bases, and 8 bases lay outside the gene matches. The CDR3 is 14 residues long. As DNA, the CDR3 is TGTGCCAGCGTCGGACTAGCGAAGATCAATGAGCAGTTCTTC. It is translated as CASVGLAKINEQFF.

V usage is TRBV29-1 and J usage is TRBJ1-2; perhaps TRBD1 as D (5 bases). CDR3 length equals 12 residues. V was shortened by 6 bases and J by 5 bases, with 13 bases between the two germline ends. Germline CDR1 SQVTM, CDR2 ANQGSEA. Written as DNA, the CDR3 is TGCAGCGTACCCGGGGCCCCTTATGGCTACACCTTC. Residues: CSVPGAPYGYTF.

There are a few counts of this clonotype. Mismatch with germline at one junction end may stem from a read error. The chain has TRBV6-5 and TRBJ1-1, with D tentatively TRBD1 (6 bases). The CDR3 runs 14 residues. Germline V gene data show CDR1 as MNHEY and CDR2 as SVGAGI. In DNA form, the CDR3 reads TGTGCCAGCAGTTTTAACAGGGAGAACACTGAAGCTTCCTTT. Protein sequence: CASSFNRENTEASF.

This clonotype came up a few times. The chain combines TRBV25-1 with TRBJ2-5; perhaps TRBD1 as D (7 bases). Trimming cost V 6 bases and J 5 bases, with 19 bases left between them. CDR3 length equals 15 residues. The germline gives CDR1 MGHDK, CDR2 SYGVNS. CDR3 region: CASRPSRDRGETQYF. The CDR3 region has the DNA TGTGCCAGCAGGCCCTCGCGGGACAGAGGGGAGACCCAGTACTTC.

This clonotype was found many times. This chain joins TRBV28 and TRBJ2-5; TRBD1 might be the D (6 bases). The CDR3 is 15 amino acids. Germline V gene data show CDR1 as MDHEN and CDR2 as SYDVKM. The ends were cut back, 3 bases at V and 1 base at J, with 12 bases in the middle. CDR3 sequence reads: CASSFRGSPQETQYF. The CDR3 DNA reads TGTGCCAGCAGTTTCAGGGGCAGTCCCCAAGAGACCCAGTACTTC.

This clonotype was recorded many times. J is TRBJ2-1 and V is TRBV5-1; 7 bases fit TRBD2. Germline CDR1 SGHRS, CDR2 YFSETQ. V was clipped by 4 bases and J by 4 bases; unmatched bases: 8. The CDR3 totals 15 residues. In DNA, the CDR3 is TGCGCCAGCAGCGTAGAGCGGGACGCATACAATGAGCAGTTCTTC. It encodes CASSVERDAYNEQFF.

This clonotype was counted at least ten times. This chain connects TRBV2 to TRBJ1-1; D gene uncertain. CDR1 and CDR2 from the germline V gene are SNHLY and FYNNEI. This CDR3 comprises 11 residues. V dropped 8 bases and J dropped 10 bases, with 14 bases sitting between them. The CDR3 sequence is CASVEAAPAFF. The CDR3 DNA follows: TGTGCCAGCGTGGAGGCAGCGCCAGCTTTCTTT.

V usage is TRBV2 and J usage is TRBJ2-1; D is possibly TRBD2 (6 bases). Trimming removed 7 bases from V and 7 bases from J, with 14 bases in between. The CDR3 covers 13 residues. The germline CDR1 and CDR2 sequences are SNHLY and FYNNEI. In DNA, the CDR3 is TGTGCCAGCACGGGGGTGGGGTTGAATGAGCAGTTCTTC. It codes for CASTGVGLNEQFF.

This clonotype was counted ten times or more. V gene TRBV6-2 or TRBV6-3 combines with J gene TRBJ2-7; TRBD1 agrees at 7 bases. Germline V gene data show CDR1 as MNHEY and CDR2 as SVGEGT. This CDR3 contains 14 residues. J gave up 2 bases and V 4 bases, and 5 bases lay outside the gene matches. The CDR3 DNA reads as TGTGCCAGCAGTTCGGGACAGCCCCCCTACGAGCAGTACTTC. This codes for CASSSGQPPYEQYF.

This clonotype was observed many times. This chain links TRBV30 with TRBJ1-1, with D possibly TRBD1 on 6 matching bases. Trimming took off 2 bases at V and 3 bases at J, with 16 bases between the two ends. The length of the CDR3 is 15 residues. From germline, CDR1 is GTSNPN and CDR2 SVGIG (reference sequence). The CDR3 bases are TGTGCCTGGAGTAGGGGCAAACAGGGACACACTGAAGCTTTCTTT. Protein sequence: CAWSRGKQGHTEAFF.

The V and J genes are TRBV9 and TRBJ2-1; 12 bases match TRBD1. J gave up 3 bases and V 4 bases, and 2 bases lay outside the gene matches. Looked up from germline, CDR1 is SGDLS and CDR2 is YYNGEE. The CDR3 sequence is 15 residues long. The DNA of the CDR3 is TGTGCCAGCAGCCGGGACAGGGGGCACTACAATGAGCAGTTCTTC. This codes for CASSRDRGHYNEQFF.

This clonotype was detected ten times or more. This chain links TRBV12-3 or TRBV12-4 with TRBJ2-7, with 11 bases identical to TRBD1. V shed 6 bases, J shed 5 bases, and the junction held 9 bases outside the gene matches. CDR3 length equals 15 residues. The CDR3 here is CASRSTGQGADEQYF. CDR3 sequence (DNA): TGTGCCAGCAGATCTACCGGACAGGGGGCCGACGAGCAGTACTTC.

This clonotype was observed many times. V is TRBV7-9 and J is TRBJ1-2; D remains unclear. Germline CDR1 SEHNR, CDR2 FQNEAQ (reference sequence). The CDR3 is made up of 17 amino acids. Trimming removed 5 bases at V and 0 bases at J, with 19 bases between. DNA of the CDR3: TGTGCCAGCAGCCGTACAGAGATCTCGAGAACTAACTATGGCTACACCTTC. Its protein is CASSRTEISRTNYGYTF.

This clonotype was counted only a few times. The DNA for the CDR3 is TGTGCCAGCAGCCCCCGGCTATTCGGGTCTGCTTTCTTT. It encodes CASSPRLFGSAFF. The chain links TRBV5-4 to TRBJ1-1; D unresolved. Trimming removed 4 bases at V and 11 bases at J, with 18 bases between. Germline assignment: CDR1 SGHNT and CDR2 YYREEE (reference sequence). The CDR3 has 13 amino acids.

The chain couples TRBV11-1 to TRBJ2-1; D possibly matches TRBD1 or TRBD2 (5 bases each). The CDR3 sequence is 17 residues long. Trimming removed 5 bases from V and 9 bases from J, with 26 bases in between. Germline V gene lookup returns CDR1 SGHAT and CDR2 FQDESV (reference sequence). For the CDR3, the DNA is TGTGCCAGCAGCCGTCCGATAACCGGGACGAGAGAGCGTGAGCAGTTCTTC. Its translation is CASSRPITGTREREQFF.